Below are 32 T cell receptor beta chains sequenced from a single sample in a study of OX40 agonist ivuxolimab in advanced cancers. Here immunoSEQ multiplex PCR was the method, and the copy in TCRdb shows in-frame clones only, minus some. The sample contains 42,000 or so clones, more than 80% of which appear only once. The sample in question was CD4+ or CD8+ T cells sorted from blood, obtained in a trial of the OX40 agonist ivuxolimab. The receptors shown here come from an adult with an advanced solid tumor such as melanoma, head and neck, liver or kidney cancer.

The chain has TRBV10-3 and TRBJ2-1; 7 bases map to TRBD2. With 6 bases clipped from V and 9 bases from J, the junction kept 8 bases outside the gene matches. This CDR3 comprises 13 residues. Germline V lookup: CDR1 ENHRY, CDR2 SYGVKD. The CDR3 region has the DNA TGTGCCATCAGAAGCGGGGAGTATACTGAGCAGTTCTTC. It translates to CAIRSGEYTEQFF.

The gene calls are TRBV5-1 and TRBJ1-2; TRBD1 matches at 11 bases. The CDR3 totals 16 residues. Losses at the gene ends were 4 bases for V and 2 bases for J; bases not matched to a gene: 7. Germline assignment: CDR1 SGHRS and CDR2 YFSETQ. Here the CDR3 DNA reads TGCGCCAGCAGCGGGGGGACAGGGGGACCCAACTATGGCTACACCTTC. This translates into CASSGGTGGPNYGYTF.

The chain has TRBV6-5 and TRBJ2-7; possibly TRBD1 for D (6 bases). The V gene's germline CDR1 is MNHEY and CDR2 SVGAGI. The V gene lost 1 base and the J gene lost 6 bases, with 16 bases spanning the gap. The CDR3 has 15 residues. As DNA, the CDR3 is TGTGCCAGCAGTTACTTGACAGGAGGAGTAGGCGAGCAGTACTTC. Encoded protein: CASSYLTGGVGEQYF.

This chain uses TRBV28 with TRBJ2-2; no clear D. Germline values: CDR1 MDHEN, CDR2 SYDVKM. The CDR3 spans 15 residues. V lost 2 bases and J 4 bases, leaving 11 bases between the germline ends. CDR3 sequence reads: CASSLNLQTTGELFF. The CDR3, as DNA: TGTGCCAGCAGTTTAAATCTACAGACCACCGGGGAGCTGTTTTTT.

This chain uses TRBV19 with TRBJ2-1; 14 positions match TRBD2. Germline CDR1 LNHDA, CDR2 SQIVND (reference sequence). There are 17 residues in the CDR3. Unmatched junction bases numbered 6, after V lost 0 bases and J lost 8 bases. CDR3 sequence reads: CASSIDWGLAGADEQFF. The CDR3 nucleotides read TGTGCCAGTAGTATAGATTGGGGACTAGCGGGAGCGGATGAGCAGTTCTTC.

This chain connects TRBV5-1 to TRBJ2-1, with 8 bases lining up with TRBD2. This CDR3 comprises 14 residues. Looked up from germline, CDR1 is SGHRS and CDR2 is YFSETQ. Trimming at V came to 2 bases and at J to 5 bases, leaving 3 bases not matched to a gene. The CDR3 nucleotides are TGCGCCAGCAGCTTCGGGACTAGTGACAATGAGCAGTTCTTC. Translating it yields CASSFGTSDNEQFF.

This clone has only a few counts. V usage is TRBV7-9 and J usage is TRBJ1-1, with a weak D call TRBD1 (5 bases). The CDR3 is 14 amino acids. Germline V gene sequence: CDR1 SEHNR, CDR2 FQNEAQ (reference sequence). V lost 7 bases to trimming and J lost 3 bases, with 15 bases between them. CDR3: CASTTGGFDTEAFF. In DNA, the CDR3 is TGTGCCAGCACTACGGGGGGGTTTGACACTGAAGCTTTCTTT.

The CDR3: CASSVQGESTEAFF. The CDR3 DNA reads as TGTGCCAGCAGCGTGCAGGGGGAGAGCACTGAAGCTTTCTTT. The chain joins TRBV9 to TRBJ1-1; 7 bases are shared with TRBD1. The CDR3 has 14 residues. V gave up 2 bases and J gave up 4 bases; unmatched junction bases: 5. Germline V CDR1 and CDR2: SGDLS, YYNGEE.

The sample holds a few counts of this clone. The chain couples TRBV27 to TRBJ2-2, with a weak D call TRBD1 (5 bases). V lost 6 bases to trimming and J lost 5 bases, with 13 bases between them. The CDR3 covers 14 residues. Germline V gives CDR1 MNHEY, CDR2 SMNVEV (reference sequence). The CDR3 sequence: CASRGLGATGELFF. In nucleotides, the CDR3 is TGTGCCAGCAGGGGTCTTGGGGCAACCGGGGAGCTGTTTTTT.

CDR3 sequence: CASSQDRGSGYTF. The CDR3 DNA sequence: TGTGCCAGCAGCCAGGACAGGGGGAGTGGCTACACCTTC. The chain uses TRBV5-4 and TRBJ1-2, with TRBD1 matching over 10 bases. Germline CDR1 reads SGHNT; CDR2 reads YYREEE (reference sequence). The CDR3 has 13 residues. Trimming removed 4 bases from V and 7 bases from J; junction bases left unmatched: 4.

The chain joins TRBV6-1 to TRBJ1-2; 8 bases align to TRBD1. The germline V gene has CDR1 MNHNS and CDR2 SASEGT. The junction had 9 bases not matched to a gene; V was cut back by 6 bases and J by 6 bases. The CDR3 spans 14 residues. The CDR3: CASRPDGQGNGYTF. The CDR3 DNA is TGTGCCAGCAGACCGGATGGACAGGGAAATGGCTACACCTTC.

The chain joins TRBV5-1 to TRBJ2-3; D not resolved. The CDR3 loop spans 14 amino acids. Germline assignment: CDR1 SGHRS and CDR2 YFSETQ. V lost 3 bases to trimming and J lost 1 base, with 9 bases between them. The CDR3 here is CASSSPDGTDTQYF. In nucleotides, the CDR3 is TGCGCCAGCAGCTCCCCGGATGGCACAGATACGCAGTATTTT.

The V and J genes are TRBV27 and TRBJ2-3; D is uncertain. Trimming took 2 bases from V and 0 from J, leaving 6 bases between them. The germline V gene encodes CDR1 MNHEY and CDR2 SMNVEV (reference sequence). The CDR3 has 14 amino acids. CDR3 nucleotides: TGTGCCAGCAGTTTAGACCGGAGCACAGATACGCAGTATTTT. It specifies CASSLDRSTDTQYF.

V gene TRBV11-2 combines with J gene TRBJ2-1; D perhaps matches TRBD1 (5 bases). The V gene lost 5 bases and the J gene lost 6 bases, with 14 bases spanning the gap. CDR3 size: 14 residues. Germline CDR1 SGHAT, CDR2 FQNNGV. The CDR3 here is CASSVQGVSNEQFF. CDR3 nucleotides: TGTGCCAGCAGCGTTCAGGGTGTAAGCAATGAGCAGTTCTTC.

The chain is built from TRBV6-6 and TRBJ2-1; D possibly corresponds to TRBD2 (6 bases). CDR3 length equals 13 residues. Germline loops: CDR1 MNHNY, CDR2 SVGAGI (reference sequence). V lost 3 bases and J 8 bases, leaving 11 bases between the germline ends. In DNA, the CDR3 is TGTGCCAGCAGTTATAGCGGTACATATGAGCAGTTCTTC. It translates to CASSYSGTYEQFF.

The chain employs TRBV7-9 and TRBJ2-7; TRBD1 is a possible D gene (6 bases). This CDR3 has 17 amino acids. V was shortened by 4 bases and J by 3 bases, with 22 bases between the two germline ends. Germline values: CDR1 SEHNR, CDR2 FQNEAQ (reference sequence). Here the CDR3 DNA reads TGTGCCAGCAGCTCGTTCTGGCTGACAGGCGGCCACTACGAGCAGTACTTC. It encodes CASSSFWLTGGHYEQYF. Complete variable domain (other parts from reference TRBV7-9 and TRBJ2-7): DTGVSQNPRHKITKRGQNVTFRCDPISEHNRLYWYRQTLGQGPEFLTYFQNEAQLEKSRLLSDRFSAERPKGSFSTLEIQRTEQGDSAMYLCASSSFWLTGGHYEQYFGPGTRLTVT.

The CDR3 DNA follows: TGTGCCAGCAGCTTAAACGGAGATACGCAGTATTTT. This sequence encodes CASSLNGDTQYF. The rearrangement joins TRBV7-3 to TRBJ2-3; D is undetermined. Deletions cut 1 base from V and 5 bases from J, with 4 bases between. The CDR3 totals 12 residues. CDR1 and CDR2 (germline): SGHTA, FQGTGA.

The rearrangement links TRBV28 to TRBJ2-3; 8 nucleotides agree with TRBD2. CDR3 length equals 16 residues. The trim removed 5 bases at V and 1 base at J, leaving 8 bases unmatched. CDR1 and CDR2 from the germline V gene are MDHEN and SYDVKM. CDR3 in DNA: TGTGCCAGCAGTCAACCTAGCGGGTACGGCACAGATACGCAGTATTTT. Translation: CASSQPSGYGTDTQYF.

The rearrangement joins TRBV7-2 to TRBJ2-7, with D perhaps TRBD1 (5 bases). Trimming removed 4 bases at V and 4 bases at J, with 8 bases between. The CDR3 is 12 residues long. Germline V gene data show CDR1 as SGHTA and CDR2 as FQGNSA. CDR3 coding DNA: TGTGCCAGCAGCTCGCAGGGTTACGAGCAGTACTTC. This sequence encodes CASSSQGYEQYF.

The rearrangement links TRBV28 to TRBJ2-5, with D unclear. The germline CDR1 and CDR2 sequences are MDHEN and SYDVKM. The CDR3 length is 13 residues. V was shortened by 3 bases and J by 3 bases, with 8 bases between the two germline ends. CDR3 protein: CASSFTNEETQYF. For the CDR3, the DNA is TGTGCCAGCAGTTTTACTAATGAAGAGACCCAGTACTTC.

This clone was picked up one time. V and J are TRBV19 and TRBJ1-4; D remains ambiguous. Germline V gives CDR1 LNHDA, CDR2 SQIVND (reference sequence). V was cut by 1 base and J by 7 bases, with 10 bases left in between. CDR3 length: 14 residues. DNA of the CDR3: TGTGCCAGTAGTATAGGGGGATCGAGTGAAAAACTGTTTTTT. This sequence encodes CASSIGGSSEKLFF.

The chain has TRBV5-1 and TRBJ2-2, with D perhaps matching TRBD2 (5 bases). The CDR3 consists of 14 residues. The ends were cut back, 4 bases at V and 2 bases at J, with 9 bases in the middle. Looked up from germline, CDR1 is SGHRS and CDR2 is YFSETQ. In DNA form, the CDR3 reads TGCGCCAGCAGCACCGGGATTAACACCGGGGAGCTGTTTTTT. This translates into CASSTGINTGELFF.

CDR3: CASSVEGQGTGELFF. The CDR3, as DNA: TGTGCCAGCAGCGTAGAAGGACAGGGAACCGGGGAGCTGTTTTTT. This chain uses TRBV9 with TRBJ2-2; 8 bases map to TRBD1. The germline CDR1 and CDR2 sequences are SGDLS and YYNGEE. V was clipped by 0 bases and J by 5 bases; unmatched bases: 3. The CDR3 is 15 amino acids.

This chain uses TRBV7-3 with TRBJ2-1; D not certain. Trimming removed 3 bases at V and 5 bases at J, with 17 bases between. The CDR3 contains 16 residues. Germline values: CDR1 SGHTA, CDR2 FQGTGA. Here the CDR3 reads CASSFGSGRPNNEQFF. The CDR3 coding sequence is TGTGCCAGCAGCTTTGGCTCCGGACGGCCGAACAATGAGCAGTTCTTC.

This chain links TRBV6-5 with TRBJ1-4, with D perhaps TRBD1 (5 bases). Germline V gives CDR1 MNHEY, CDR2 SVGAGI. The CDR3 is 12 residues long. V lost 8 bases and J 10 bases, leaving 14 bases between the germline ends. CDR3 sequence: CASHDAGLKLFF. DNA for the CDR3: TGTGCCAGCCACGACGCAGGGTTAAAACTGTTTTTT.

The rearrangement uses TRBV28 and TRBJ2-5; D may be TRBD2 (6 bases). CDR3 length equals 14 residues. V lost 3 bases and J lost 3, with 11 bases in between. Per germline, CDR1 MDHEN and CDR2 SYDVKM. CDR3 region: CASSLYGREETQYF. Here the CDR3 DNA reads TGTGCCAGCAGTTTGTACGGGAGAGAAGAGACCCAGTACTTC. Full variable domain (rest looked up from reference TRBV28 and TRBJ2-5): DVKVTQSSRYLVKRTGEKVFLECVQDMDHENMFWYRQDPGLGLRLIYFSYDVKMKEKGDIPEGYSVSREKKERFSLILESASTNQTSMYLCASSLYGREETQYFGPGTRLLVL.

This chain joins TRBV28 and TRBJ1-1; 9 nucleotides agree with TRBD1. Germline CDR1 MDHEN, CDR2 SYDVKM. The CDR3 consists of 14 residues. The V gene end was trimmed by 5 bases and the J gene end by 10 bases; junction bases not matched to a gene: 11. For the CDR3, the DNA is TGTGCCAGCAGTCCCTGGACAGGGGATAAGGGAGCTTTCTTT. This sequence encodes CASSPWTGDKGAFF.

The rearrangement uses TRBV10-1 and TRBJ2-5, with D possibly TRBD1 on 5 matching bases. The ends were cut back, 3 bases at V and 5 bases at J, with 10 bases in the middle. CDR1 and CDR2 (germline): WNHNN, SYGVQD (reference sequence). CDR3 length: 13 residues. The DNA of the CDR3 is TGCGCCAGCAGTGATGGGGCTCGGGAGACCCAGTACTTC. Amino acid sequence: CASSDGARETQYF.

The chain joins TRBV10-3 to TRBJ2-7; TRBD1 aligns across 11 bases. V was clipped by 10 bases and J by 5 bases; unmatched bases: 10. The CDR3 extends over 14 amino acids. Germline loops: CDR1 ENHRY, CDR2 SYGVKD. Written as DNA, the CDR3 is TGTGCCAGCGCCCCGGGACAGGGGGGAAACGAGCAGTACTTC. This translates into CASAPGQGGNEQYF.

The chain has TRBV19 and TRBJ2-7; 11 bases align to TRBD2. Germline V gene lookup returns CDR1 LNHDA and CDR2 SQIVND (reference sequence). After removal of 4 bases from V and 3 bases from J, the junction contained 8 bases not matched to a gene. This CDR3 contains 16 residues. The DNA of the CDR3 is TGTGCCAGTAGTACCGATGGACTAGCGGGTTTCTACGAGCAGTACTTC. Protein: CASSTDGLAGFYEQYF.

The J gene is TRBJ2-1, the V gene TRBV2; the match to TRBD2 covers 11 bases. The CDR3 length is 15 residues. Trimming took 6 bases from V and 7 from J; bases not matched to a gene: 8. Germline CDR1 is SNHLY and CDR2 is FYNNEI. CDR3 region: CASRALAGVANEQFF. The CDR3 region has the DNA TGTGCCAGCAGGGCACTAGCGGGAGTAGCAAATGAGCAGTTCTTC.

This chain joins TRBV7-8 and TRBJ2-3; 8 bases fit TRBD2. The V and J ends lost 5 bases and 3 bases, in that order; junction bases with no gene match: 4. The CDR3 is 14 residues long. From germline, CDR1 is SGHVS and CDR2 FQNEAQ. CDR3 in DNA: TGTGCCAGCAGCGGGACTAGTAGGACAGATACGCAGTATTTT. Amino acid sequence: CASSGTSRTDTQYF.